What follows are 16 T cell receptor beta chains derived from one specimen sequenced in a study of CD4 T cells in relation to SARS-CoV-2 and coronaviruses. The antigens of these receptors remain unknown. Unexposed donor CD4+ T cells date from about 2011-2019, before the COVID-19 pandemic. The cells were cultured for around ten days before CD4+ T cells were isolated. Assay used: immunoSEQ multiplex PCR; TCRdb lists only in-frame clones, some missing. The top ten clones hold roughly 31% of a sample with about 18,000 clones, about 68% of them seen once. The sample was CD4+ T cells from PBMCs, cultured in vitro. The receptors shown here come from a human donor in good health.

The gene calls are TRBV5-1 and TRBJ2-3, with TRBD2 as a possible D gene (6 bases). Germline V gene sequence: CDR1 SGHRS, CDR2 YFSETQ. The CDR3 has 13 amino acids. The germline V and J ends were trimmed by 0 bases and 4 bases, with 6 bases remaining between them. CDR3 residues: CASSLGGADTQYF. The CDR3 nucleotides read TGCGCCAGCAGCTTGGGGGGGGCAGATACGCAGTATTTT.

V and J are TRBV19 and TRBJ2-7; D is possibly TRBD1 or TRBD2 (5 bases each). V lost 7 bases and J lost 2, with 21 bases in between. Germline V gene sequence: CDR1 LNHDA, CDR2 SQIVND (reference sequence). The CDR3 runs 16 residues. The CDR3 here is CASTRDPADSTYEQYF. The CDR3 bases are TGTGCCAGTACCAGGGACCCCGCAGATTCAACCTACGAGCAGTACTTC.

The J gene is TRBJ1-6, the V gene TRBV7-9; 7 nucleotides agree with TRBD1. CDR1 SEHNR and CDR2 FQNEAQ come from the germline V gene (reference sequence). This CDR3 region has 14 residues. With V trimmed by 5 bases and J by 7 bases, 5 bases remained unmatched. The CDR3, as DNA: TGTGCCAGCAGCCCCCCGGGACAGAATTCACCCCTCCACTTT. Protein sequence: CASSPPGQNSPLHF.

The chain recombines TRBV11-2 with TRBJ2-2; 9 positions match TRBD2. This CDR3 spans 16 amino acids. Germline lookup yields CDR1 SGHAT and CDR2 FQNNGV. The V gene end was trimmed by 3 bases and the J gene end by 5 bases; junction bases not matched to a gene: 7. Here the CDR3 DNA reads TGTGCCAGCAGCTTTATTAGCGGGAGTCAGACCGGGGAGCTGTTTTTT. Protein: CASSFISGSQTGELFF.

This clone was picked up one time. This CDR3 reads CATKGQGAPPDSGNTIYF. CDR3 bases: TGTGCCACGAAAGGACAGGGGGCTCCCCCGGACTCTGGAAACACCATATATTTT. The chain has TRBV15 and TRBJ1-3; 11 nucleotides agree with TRBD1. CDR1 is LNHNV and CDR2 is YYDKDF in the germline V gene (reference sequence). The length of the CDR3 is 18 residues. With 9 bases clipped from V and 0 bases from J, the junction kept 13 bases outside the gene matches.

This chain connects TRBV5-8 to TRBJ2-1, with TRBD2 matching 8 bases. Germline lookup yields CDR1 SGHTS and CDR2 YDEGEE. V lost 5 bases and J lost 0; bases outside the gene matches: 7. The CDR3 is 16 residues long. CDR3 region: CASRTPGGISYNEQFF. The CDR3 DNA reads TGTGCCAGCAGGACCCCGGGGGGGATCTCCTACAATGAGCAGTTCTTC. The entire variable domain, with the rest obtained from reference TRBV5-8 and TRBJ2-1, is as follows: EAGVTQSPTHLIKTRGQQATLRCSPISGHTSVYWYQQALGLGLQFLLWYDEGEERNRGNFPPRFSGRQFPNYSSELNVNALELEDSALYLCASRTPGGISYNEQFFGPGTRLTVL.

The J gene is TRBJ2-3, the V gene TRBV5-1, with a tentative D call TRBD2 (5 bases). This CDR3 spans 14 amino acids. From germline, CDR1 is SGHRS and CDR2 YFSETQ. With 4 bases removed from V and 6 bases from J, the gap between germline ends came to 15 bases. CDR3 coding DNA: TGCGCCAGCAGCCCCTTCGGGGTGGTGGATACGCAGTATTTT. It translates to CASSPFGVVDTQYF.

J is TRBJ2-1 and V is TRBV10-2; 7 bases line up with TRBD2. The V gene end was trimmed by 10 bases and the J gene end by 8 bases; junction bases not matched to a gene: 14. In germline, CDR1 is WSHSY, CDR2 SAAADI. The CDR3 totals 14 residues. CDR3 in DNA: TGCGCCATGAAGAGGCGGGCGGGGGAGGATGAGCAGTTCTTC. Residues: CAMKRRAGEDEQFF.

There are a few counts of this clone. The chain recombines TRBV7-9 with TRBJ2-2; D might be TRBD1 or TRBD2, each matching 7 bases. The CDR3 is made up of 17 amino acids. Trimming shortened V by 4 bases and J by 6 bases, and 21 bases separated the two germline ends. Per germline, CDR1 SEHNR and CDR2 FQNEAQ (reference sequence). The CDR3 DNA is TGTGCCAGCAGCTGGGGGAGGGACAGCTCCGGCGCCGGGGAGCTGTTTTTT. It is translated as CASSWGRDSSGAGELFF.

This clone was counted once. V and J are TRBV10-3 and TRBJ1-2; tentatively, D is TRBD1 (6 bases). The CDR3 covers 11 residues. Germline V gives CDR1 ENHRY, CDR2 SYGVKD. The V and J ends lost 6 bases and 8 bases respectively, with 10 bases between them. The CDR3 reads CAISGQRGYTF. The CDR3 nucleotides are TGTGCCATCAGCGGACAGAGAGGCTACACCTTC.

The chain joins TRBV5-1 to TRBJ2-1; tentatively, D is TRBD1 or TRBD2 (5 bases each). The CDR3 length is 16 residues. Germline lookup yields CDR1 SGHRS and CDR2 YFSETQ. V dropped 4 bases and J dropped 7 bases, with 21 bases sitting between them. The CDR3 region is CASSLPRAVRQNEQFF. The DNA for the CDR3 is TGCGCCAGCAGCCTTCCGAGGGCGGTTAGACAGAATGAGCAGTTCTTC.

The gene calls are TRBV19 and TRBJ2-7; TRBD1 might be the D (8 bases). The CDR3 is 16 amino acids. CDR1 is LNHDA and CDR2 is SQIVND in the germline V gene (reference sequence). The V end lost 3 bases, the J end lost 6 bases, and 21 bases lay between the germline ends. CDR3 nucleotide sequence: TGTGCCAGTAGTATCGGACAGGGTGCGGGAGTTTCCGAGCAGTACTTC. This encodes CASSIGQGAGVSEQYF. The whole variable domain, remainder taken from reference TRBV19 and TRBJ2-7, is DGGITQSPKYLFRKEGQNVTLSCEQNLNHDAMYWYRQDPGQGLRLIYYSQIVNDFQKGDIAEGYSVSREKKESFPLTVTSAQKNPTAFYLCASSIGQGAGVSEQYFGPGTRLTVT.

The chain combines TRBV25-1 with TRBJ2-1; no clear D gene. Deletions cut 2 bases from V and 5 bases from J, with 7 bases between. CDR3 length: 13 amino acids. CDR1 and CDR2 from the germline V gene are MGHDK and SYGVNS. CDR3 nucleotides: TGTGCCAGCAGTGAAAGAAACAACAATGAGCAGTTCTTC. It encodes CASSERNNNEQFF.

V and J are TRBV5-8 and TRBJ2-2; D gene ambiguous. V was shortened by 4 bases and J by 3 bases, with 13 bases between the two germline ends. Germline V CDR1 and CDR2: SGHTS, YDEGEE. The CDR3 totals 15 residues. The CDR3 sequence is CASSTGSRDTGELFF. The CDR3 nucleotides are TGTGCCAGCAGCACCGGGTCTCGTGACACCGGGGAGCTGTTTTTT.

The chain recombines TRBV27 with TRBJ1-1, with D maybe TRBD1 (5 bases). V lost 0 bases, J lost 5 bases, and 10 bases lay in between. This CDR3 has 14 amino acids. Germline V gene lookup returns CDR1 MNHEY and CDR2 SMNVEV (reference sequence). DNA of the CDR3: TGTGCCAGCAGTTTATCGAGGGGTGGGACTGAAGCTTTCTTT. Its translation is CASSLSRGGTEAFF.

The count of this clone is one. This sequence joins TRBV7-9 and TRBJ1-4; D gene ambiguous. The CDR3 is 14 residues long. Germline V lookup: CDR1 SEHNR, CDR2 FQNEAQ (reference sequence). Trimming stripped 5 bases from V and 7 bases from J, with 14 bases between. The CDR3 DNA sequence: TGTGCCAGCAGCCCAGCGGCCCGCGGTGAAAAACTGTTTTTT. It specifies CASSPAARGEKLFF.